These 23 T cell receptor beta chains came from one sample sequenced in a study of T cells in Graves' hyperthyroidism and ophthalmopathy. TCR beta CDR3 sequences were amplified from RNA transcripts. The HTBI primer set served for first-round RT-PCR of the TCR CDR3. TCRdb redid the calling of the multiplex PCR reads with MiXCR, one entry per CDR3 protein. Counted here are about 250,000 distinct CDR3 sequences, roughly 22% occurring once; the ten biggest clones make up 30% to 40%. Sequenced input: blood. Source of these receptors: a woman in her forties with Graves' ophthalmopathy.

This clonotype has at least ten counts. V gene TRBV30 combines with J gene TRBJ2-2; D is uncertain. The CDR3 has 13 amino acids. Per germline, CDR1 GTSNPN and CDR2 SVGIG (reference sequence). The V end lost 5 bases, the J end lost 6 bases, and 13 bases lay between the germline ends. CDR3 protein: CAWSSDESGELFF. DNA for the CDR3: TGTGCCTGGTCATCGGATGAATCCGGGGAGCTGTTTTTT.

This clonotype was counted many times. The CDR3 region has the DNA TGCAGTGCTGAGGGACTCTCAGGAGGGGAGCTGTTTTTT. Translation gives CSAEGLSGGELFF. V gene TRBV20-1 combines with J gene TRBJ2-2, with D maybe TRBD2 (6 bases). This CDR3 contains 13 residues. Trimming left V 5 bases short and J 8 bases short, with 15 bases between. Germline values: CDR1 DFQATT, CDR2 SNEGSKA (reference sequence).

This clonotype has at least ten counts. V is TRBV2 and J is TRBJ2-2; 12 bases line up with TRBD2. V trimming: 6 bases; J trimming: 5 bases; junction bases outside the gene matches: 4. CDR1 and CDR2 from the germline V gene are SNHLY and FYNNEI. The CDR3 loop spans 15 amino acids. This chain's CDR3 is CASRVLAGGTGELFF. DNA for the CDR3: TGTGCCAGCAGAGTACTAGCGGGAGGTACCGGGGAGCTGTTTTTT.

This chain uses TRBV6-5 with TRBJ2-5; 10 nucleotides agree with TRBD2. The CDR3 has 15 amino acids. V lost 5 bases and J lost 1; bases outside the gene matches: 4. CDR1 is MNHEY, CDR2 SVGAGI, per germline. CDR3 nucleotide sequence: TGTGCCAGCAGTGTACTAGCGGGGACCCAAGAGACCCAGTACTTC. This encodes CASSVLAGTQETQYF.

The chain employs TRBV11-3 and TRBJ2-5; D ambiguous. The germline gives CDR1 SGHNT, CDR2 YENEEA. The length of the CDR3 is 15 residues. Trimming cost V 0 bases and J 1 base, with 9 bases left between them. CDR3 sequence (DNA): TGTGCCAGCAGCTTAGATCTCATGAGCCAAGAGACCCAGTACTTC. Amino acids: CASSLDLMSQETQYF.

This clonotype was seen repeatedly, ten times or more. This chain joins TRBV20-1 and TRBJ1-5; possibly TRBD1 for D (5 bases). CDR1 and CDR2 from the germline V gene are DFQATT and SNEGSKA (reference sequence). CDR3 length: 13 amino acids. V was trimmed by 5 bases and J by 3 bases, leaving 11 bases between them. CDR3 sequence: CSAPGTFNQPQHF. CDR3 DNA: TGCAGTGCTCCCGGGACCTTCAATCAGCCCCAGCATTTT.

This clonotype has only a few counts. The genes are TRBV19 and TRBJ1-1; 7 bases match TRBD1. The germline V gene encodes CDR1 LNHDA and CDR2 SQIVND (reference sequence). The junction had 5 bases not matched to a gene; V was cut back by 6 bases and J by 1 base. The CDR3 is made up of 14 amino acids. The CDR3 sequence: CASRRTGQNTEAFF. The CDR3 bases are TGTGCCAGTAGGCGGACAGGACAGAACACTGAAGCTTTCTTT.

This clonotype showed up many times. The V gene is TRBV28, the J gene TRBJ1-2; maybe TRBD1 (5 bases). CDR1 is MDHEN, CDR2 SYDVKM, per germline. Between the trimmed V and J ends, which lost 3 bases and 7 bases, there was a span of 18 bases. The CDR3 sequence is 15 residues long. CDR3 in amino acids: CASSFLAGQDGGYTF. CDR3 sequence (DNA): TGTGCCAGCAGTTTTCTAGCGGGGCAGGATGGTGGCTACACCTTC.

In this sample, this clonotype turned up many times. This CDR3 reads CASSPGLAGAKEAYF. CDR3 nucleotide sequence: TGTGCCAGCAGTCCGGGACTAGCGGGAGCGAAGGAGGCGTACTTC. The genes are TRBV14 and TRBJ2-7; TRBD2 matches 14 bases. The CDR3 spans 15 residues. The V segment lost 6 bases and the J segment 12 bases; nucleotides outside the gene matches: 13. Germline V lookup: CDR1 SGHDN, CDR2 FVKESK.

The rearrangement joins TRBV29-1 to TRBJ1-2, with TRBD1 matching 7 bases. This CDR3 is built from 13 residues. In germline, CDR1 is SQVTM, CDR2 ANQGSEA. The junction had 12 bases not matched to a gene; V was cut back by 6 bases and J by 8 bases. CDR3: CSVRPGGVGGYTF. CDR3 DNA sequence: TGCAGCGTGAGACCAGGGGGAGTGGGAGGCTACACCTTC.

There are many counts of this clonotype. This chain links TRBV20-1 with TRBJ2-2; 8 nucleotides align to TRBD2. CDR3 length: 15 amino acids. The J segment lost 6 bases and the V segment lost 5 bases, leaving 11 bases of the junction unmatched. Germline CDR1 reads DFQATT; CDR2 reads SNEGSKA (reference sequence). The CDR3 DNA reads as TGCAGTGCTCCCACCGGGACTAGTCTGTCCGGGGAGCTGTTTTTT. It encodes CSAPTGTSLSGELFF.

This clonotype was seen at least ten times. The rearrangement links TRBV18 to TRBJ1-1; D is possibly TRBD1 (6 bases). CDR1 and CDR2 (germline): KGHSH, LQKENI. Trimming left V 6 bases short and J 4 bases short, with 12 bases between. The CDR3 covers 13 residues. This chain's CDR3 is CASSLRQATEAFF. CDR3 bases: TGTGCCAGCTCGCTAAGACAGGCCACTGAAGCTTTCTTT.

This clonotype was seen at least ten times. Germline and junction disagree at one end, which may indicate a read error. This chain joins TRBV10-3 and TRBJ1-1; D ambiguous. This CDR3 is built from 14 residues. In germline, CDR1 is ENHRY, CDR2 SYGVKD. CDR3 coding DNA: TGTGCCATCAGTTTTACAGATGTGAACACTGAAGCTTCCTTT. It is translated as CAISFTDVNTEASF.

Many counts were recorded for this clonotype. This chain connects TRBV29-1 to TRBJ2-5; 7 bases are a match to TRBD2. Trimming cost V 3 bases and J 5 bases; bases outside gene matches: 6. CDR1 SQVTM and CDR2 ANQGSEA come from the germline V gene. The CDR3 has 13 amino acids. This CDR3 reads CSVEASGGETQYF. The CDR3 DNA follows: TGCAGCGTTGAGGCTAGCGGTGGTGAGACCCAGTACTTC.

The chain couples TRBV28 to TRBJ1-1, with unresolved D. The CDR3 is made up of 12 amino acids. CDR1 MDHEN and CDR2 SYDVKM come from the germline V gene. Trimming removed 2 bases from V and 10 bases from J, with 11 bases in between. This chain's CDR3 is CASSLTGIGAFF. The CDR3 nucleotides are TGTGCCAGCAGTTTAACGGGAATCGGAGCTTTCTTT.

A remark on this clonotype: The DNA is omitted, as the CDR3 cannot be located on it reliably, and the CDR3 follows TCRdb's listing. The chain links TRBV13 to TRBJ2-2; the table's D gene call, TRBD2, was not cross checked with the DNA. Per the germline V gene, CDR1 is PRHDT and CDR2 is FYEKMQ (reference sequence). The CDR3 region is 20 residues in length, termini included. The CDR3: CASARGEQYFGPANTGELFF.

This clonotype was found once. The chain is built from TRBV6-1 and TRBJ1-5; maybe TRBD1 (6 bases). V was cut by 6 bases and J by 7 bases, with 19 bases left in between. The CDR3 has 15 amino acids. Germline lookup yields CDR1 MNHNS and CDR2 SASEGT. This CDR3 reads CASRAEQGRLQPQHF. DNA for the CDR3: TGTGCCAGCAGGGCGGAGCAGGGGCGATTACAGCCCCAGCATTTT.

This clonotype was detected many times. This chain links TRBV12-3 or TRBV12-4 with TRBJ1-1; 7 nucleotides align to TRBD1. Losses at the gene ends were 6 bases for V and 4 bases for J; bases not matched to a gene: 8. The CDR3 consists of 14 residues. CDR3 nucleotide sequence: TGTGCCAGCAGCAAAAGACAGGGCGTCACTGAAGCTTTCTTT. Protein product: CASSKRQGVTEAFF.

At least ten counts were recorded for this clonotype. The chain is built from TRBV2 and TRBJ1-3; the match to TRBD1 covers 7 bases. The ends lost 4 bases at V and 0 bases at J; junction bases unmatched: 6. Germline CDR1 and CDR2: SNHLY and FYNNEI. The CDR3 totals 16 residues. CDR3 in amino acids: CASSGDSTFSGNTIYF. The CDR3 DNA sequence: TGTGCCAGCAGTGGGGACAGTACCTTCTCTGGAAACACCATATATTTT.

The chain has TRBV12-3 or TRBV12-4 and TRBJ1-5; unclear D gene. Trimming removed 4 bases at V and 2 bases at J, with 9 bases between. The CDR3 runs to 14 residues. The CDR3 loop is CASSWTIGNQPQHF. CDR3 coding DNA: TGTGCCAGCAGTTGGACTATCGGCAATCAGCCCCAGCATTTT.

In its sample, this clonotype was seen a few times. A much larger clone sits a single nucleotide away, making a read error possible. This rearrangement joins TRBV7-2 to TRBJ2-2; TRBD2 aligns across 7 bases. V was clipped by 0 bases and J by 7 bases; unmatched bases: 8. The CDR3 totals 16 residues. Germline loops: CDR1 SGHTA, CDR2 FQGNSA. CDR3 bases: TGTGCCAGCAGCTTAGCGGCGGGAGTGGACATCGGGGAGCTGTTTTTT. Protein sequence: CASSLAAGVDIGELFF.

This sequence joins TRBV28 and TRBJ2-5; 10 nucleotides line up with TRBD2. After removal of 5 bases from V and 5 bases from J, the junction contained 8 bases not matched to a gene. This CDR3 is 15 amino acids long. Germline values: CDR1 MDHEN, CDR2 SYDVKM. The CDR3 here is CASSPLAGVRETQYF. In nucleotides, the CDR3 is TGTGCCAGCAGTCCCCTAGCGGGAGTGCGGGAGACCCAGTACTTC. Based on the CDR3 plus reference TRBV28 and TRBJ2-5, the full variable domain is DVKVTQSSRYLVKRTGEKVFLECVQDMDHENMFWYRQDPGLGLRLIYFSYDVKMKEKGDIPEGYSVSREKKERFSLILESASTNQTSMYLCASSPLAGVRETQYFGPGTRLLVL.

The J gene is TRBJ1-1, the V gene TRBV12-3 or TRBV12-4; weak D call: TRBD1 (5 bases). The CDR3 consists of 16 residues. V lost 4 bases and J lost 1, with 16 bases in between. CDR3 region: CASSSHGKGTNTEAFF. CDR3 coding DNA: TGTGCCAGCAGTTCCCATGGGAAGGGGACGAACACTGAAGCTTTCTTT.